The entry below gives a single TCR beta chain sequence along with its context. Method: immunoSEQ multiplex PCR; TCRdb's copy keeps in-frame clones and lacks some. The sample contains about 180,000 clones, roughly 88% of which appear only once. With 1 base removed from V and 4 bases from J, the gap between germline ends came to 12 bases. The CDR3 is 15 amino acids. CDR1 is SEHNR, CDR2 FQNEAQ, per germline (reference sequence). These data come from a study of blood T cell repertoires in COVID-19. The sample consisted of PBMCs or T cells enriched from blood (not recorded which). The rearrangement joins TRBV7-9 to TRBJ2-3; D may be TRBD1 (6 bases). The TCR originated in a woman in her 30s who had recovered from COVID-19. The CDR3: CASSLVRGSADTQYF. For the CDR3, the DNA is TGTGCCAGCAGCTTAGTGAGGGGGTCTGCAGATACGCAGTATTTT.